This TCR beta chain came from a study of CD8 T cells in ankylosing spondylitis. The CDR3 spans 14 residues. Trimming pared 4 bases from V and 4 bases from J, leaving 11 bases between. Germline assignment: CDR1 SEHNR and CDR2 FQNEAQ (reference sequence). Only a few counts were recorded for this clonotype. The target antigen is unknown. Whole-study results and caveats: Blood from ankylosing spondylitis patients appeared to carry a characteristic roughly 8-variant TCR beta motif.

TCRdb re-derived calls from the 5' RACE reads in MiXCR, one entry per CDR3 protein. The data show approximately 300,000 distinct CDR3 sequences, with 8% seen just once and more than 12% held by the top ten. The clonotype comes from a male donor with ankylosing spondylitis. V is TRBV7-9 and J is TRBJ2-1, with a weak D call TRBD1 (6 bases). Sample: blood, either unsorted or a sorted T cell fraction (not recorded which). CDR3 sequence (DNA): TGTGCCAGCAGCTCGGACAGTTTTTACAATGAGCAGTTCTTC. It codes for CASSSDSFYNEQFF.